The present T cell receptor (beta chain) was sequenced within a study of identical twins. There are 13 residues in the CDR3. Germline V gene lookup returns CDR1 SQVTM and CDR2 ANQGSEA. The study's findings and limits: The models systematically underestimated how much out-of-frame TCR alpha was shared in monozygotic twins. Zero-insertion findings could be partly confounded by invariant cells (MAIT and iNKT cells).

With respect to this clonotype: Its antigen is not identified. A much more abundant neighbour one base away suggests this may be a read error.

Each CDR3 protein is one row after TCRdb ran MiXCR on the 5' RACE reads. In the table there are 500,000 to 650,000 distinct CDR3 sequences, under 8.5% of which are singletons. Only healthy Caucasians were included as donors. The sample was also linked to a second study, of yellow fever vaccine responses in identical twins. That paper adds: The T cell response to vaccination in identical twins was reportedly partly convergent and partly personalized.

The TCR originated in a woman younger than 35 in good health. Sequencing was performed on PBMCs. This chain uses TRBV29-1 with TRBJ2-7; D perhaps matches TRBD2 (5 bases). The CDR3 nucleotides read TGCGGCGTCGGGATAGAACGAGCCTACGAGCAGTACTTC. It yields the protein CGVGIERAYEQYF.